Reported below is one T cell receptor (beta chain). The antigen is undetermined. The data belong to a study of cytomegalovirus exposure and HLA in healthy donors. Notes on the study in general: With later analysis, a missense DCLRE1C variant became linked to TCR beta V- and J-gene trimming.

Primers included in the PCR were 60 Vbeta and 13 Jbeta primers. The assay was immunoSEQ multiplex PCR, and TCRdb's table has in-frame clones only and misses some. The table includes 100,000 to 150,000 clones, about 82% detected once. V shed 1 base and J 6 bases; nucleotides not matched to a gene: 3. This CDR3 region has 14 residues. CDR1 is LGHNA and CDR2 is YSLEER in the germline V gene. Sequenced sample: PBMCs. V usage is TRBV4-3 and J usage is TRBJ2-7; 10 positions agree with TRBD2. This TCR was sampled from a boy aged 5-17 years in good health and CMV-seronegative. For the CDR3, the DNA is TGCGCCAGCAGCCAAGGAGCGGGAGGGTCCGAGCAGTACTTC. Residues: CASSQGAGGSEQYF.